One T cell receptor beta chain is described in this entry. Its antigen remains unidentified. No base-level quality is on record; no much larger clone is a single base apart. The library was prepared using PCR. The listed sequencing device is Illumina HiSeq 2500. Molecular barcoding was employed in the preparation of TCR libraries, with unique molecular identifiers being used to normalize TCRbeta repertoire quantification. TCRdb passed the public sequencing reads through fastp at Q25 and MiXCR, retaining productive beta sequences. Each entry is one CDR3 protein sequence, shown with its most common DNA and genes. Here the sample has 700,000 to 950,000 distinct CDR3 sequences; under 20% occur a single time. Jointly, the top ten make up roughly 5% of the sample. This sample is part of a study of T-cell reconstitution after alpha-beta-depleted transplantation in children listed by TCRdb under 2016. For the study in its entirety: Using TCR repertoire profiling, the study quantitatively followed how T-cell immune reconstitution unfolded in children after TCRalphabeta/CD19-depleted allogeneic hematopoietic cell transplantation. Results the study describes overall, beyond this receptor: Hyperexpanded clone frequencies declined over subsequent months; after one year, T-cell counts and TCRbeta diversity were mostly attributed to newly produced T cells. About two months after transplant, the apparently early recovery of alphabetaT-cell counts reportedly depended on just several hundred clones that had expanded rapidly and came from non-depleted graft cells. In some patients, high TCRbeta diversity at day 60 was attributed to recipient T cells and intrathymic progenitors that had survived conditioning.

V and J are truncated by 6 bases and 8 bases respectively, leaving an intervening sequence of 11 bases. Based on the germline V gene, the CDR1 and CDR2 sequences are ENHRY and SYGVKD. The CDR3 has 12 amino acids, counting the end cysteine and phenylalanine. The entry retains the CDR3 DNA only, 36 bases that are in frame from base 1. Taken with the paper, the label for treatment or condition translates to: allogeneic hematopoietic cell transplantation with graft depleted of TCRalphabeta T cells and CD19 B cells. The transplant recipients were children given TCRalphabeta/CD19-depleted allogeneic hematopoietic cell grafts.

Sequencing used PBMCs, mostly from graft donor cells, obtained 360 days after TCRalphabeta/CD19-depleted stem cell transplant. The receptor's source is a male patient younger than 18 who had a stem cell transplant for acute lymphoblastic leukemia, so the T cells may come from the graft donor. This receptor chain uses TRBV10-3 and TRBJ2-1, with the D gene uncertain. The nucleotide sequence reads as follows: TGTGCCATCAGCGACCCTTGGGATGAGCAGTTCTTC. Protein translation: CAISDPWDEQFF.